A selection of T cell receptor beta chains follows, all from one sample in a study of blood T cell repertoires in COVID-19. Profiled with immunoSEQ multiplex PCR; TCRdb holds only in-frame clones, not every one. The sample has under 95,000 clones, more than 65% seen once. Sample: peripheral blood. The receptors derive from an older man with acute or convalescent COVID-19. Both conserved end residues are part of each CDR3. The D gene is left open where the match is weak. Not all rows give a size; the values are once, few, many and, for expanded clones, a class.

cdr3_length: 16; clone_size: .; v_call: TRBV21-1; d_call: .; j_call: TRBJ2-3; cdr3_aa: CASKIGSSGGGDTQYF; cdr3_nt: TGTGCCAGCAAGATAGGGAGTAGCGGGGGGGGAGATACGCAGTATTTT
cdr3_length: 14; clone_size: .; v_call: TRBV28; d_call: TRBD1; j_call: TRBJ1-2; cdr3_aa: CASSPTGDVYGYTF; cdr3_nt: TGTGCCAGCAGCCCAACAGGGGATGTCTATGGCTACACCTTC
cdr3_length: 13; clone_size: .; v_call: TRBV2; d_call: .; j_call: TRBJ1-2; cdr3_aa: CASKGRGNYGYTF; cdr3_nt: TGTGCCAGCAAGGGTAGGGGGAACTATGGCTACACCTTC
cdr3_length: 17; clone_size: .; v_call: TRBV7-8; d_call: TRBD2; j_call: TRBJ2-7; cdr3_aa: CASSPRSGGWSSYEQYF; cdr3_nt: TGTGCCAGCAGCCCTAGGAGCGGGGGTTGGTCCTCCTACGAGCAGTACTTC
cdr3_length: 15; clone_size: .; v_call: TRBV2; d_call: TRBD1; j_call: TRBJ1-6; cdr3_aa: CASSGDRVENSPLHF; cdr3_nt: TGTGCCAGCAGTGGGGACAGGGTGGAAAATTCACCCCTCCACTTT
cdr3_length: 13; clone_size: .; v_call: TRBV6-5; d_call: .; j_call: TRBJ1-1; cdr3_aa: CASSSRGNLRAFF; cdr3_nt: TGTGCCAGCAGTAGCCGAGGCAATTTAAGGGCTTTCTTT
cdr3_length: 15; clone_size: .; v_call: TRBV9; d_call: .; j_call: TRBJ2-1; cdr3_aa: CASSPRPGGFNEQFF; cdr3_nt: TGTGCCAGCAGCCCTCGACCAGGAGGCTTCAATGAGCAGTTCTTC
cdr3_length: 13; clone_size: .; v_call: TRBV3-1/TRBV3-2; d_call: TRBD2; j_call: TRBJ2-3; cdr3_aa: CASSQEAGRAPYF; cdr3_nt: TGTGCCAGCAGCCAAGAGGCTGGGAGGGCGCCGTATTTT
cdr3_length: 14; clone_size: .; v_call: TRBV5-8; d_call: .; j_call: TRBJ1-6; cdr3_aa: CASSFDSYNSPLHF; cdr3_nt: TGTGCCAGCAGCTTCGACAGCTATAATTCACCCCTCCACTTT
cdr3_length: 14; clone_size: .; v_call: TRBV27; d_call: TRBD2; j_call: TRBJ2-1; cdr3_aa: CASSLQGLANEQFF; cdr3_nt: TGTGCCAGCAGTTTACAGGGACTAGCTAATGAGCAGTTCTTC
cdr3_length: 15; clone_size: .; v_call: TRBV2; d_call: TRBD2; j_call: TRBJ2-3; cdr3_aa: CASSGTSGVSDTQYF; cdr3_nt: TGTGCCAGCAGTGGGACTAGCGGGGTATCGGATACGCAGTATTTT
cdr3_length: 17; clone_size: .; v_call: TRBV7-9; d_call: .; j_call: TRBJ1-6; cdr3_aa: CASSLASREVANSPLHF; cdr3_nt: TGTGCCAGCAGCTTAGCGAGCAGGGAGGTAGCGAATTCACCCCTCCACTTT
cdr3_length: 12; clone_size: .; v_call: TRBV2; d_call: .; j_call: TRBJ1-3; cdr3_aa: CASTSSGNTIYF; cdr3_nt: TGTGCCAGTACTAGCTCTGGAAACACCATATATTTT
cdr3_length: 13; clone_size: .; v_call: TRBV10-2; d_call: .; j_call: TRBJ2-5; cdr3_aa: CASSGRGGETQYF; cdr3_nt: TGCGCCAGCAGTGGAAGGGGCGGAGAGACCCAGTACTTC
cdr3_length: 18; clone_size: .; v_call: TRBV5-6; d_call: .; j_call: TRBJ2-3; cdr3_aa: CASSDLGGPTSYLGTQYF; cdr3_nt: TGTGCCAGCAGCGACCTAGGCGGGCCGACTAGTTATCTGGGTACGCAGTATTTT
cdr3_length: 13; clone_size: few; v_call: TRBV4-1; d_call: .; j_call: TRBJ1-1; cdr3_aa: CASSRRGMAEAFF; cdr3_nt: TGCGCCAGCAGCCGAAGGGGGATGGCTGAAGCTTTCTTT
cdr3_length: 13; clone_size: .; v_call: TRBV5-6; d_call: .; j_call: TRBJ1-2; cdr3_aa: CASSPTGNYGYTF; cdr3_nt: TGTGCCAGCAGCCCGACAGGAAACTATGGCTACACCTTC
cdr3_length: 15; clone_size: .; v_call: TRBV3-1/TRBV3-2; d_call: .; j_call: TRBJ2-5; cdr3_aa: CASSQGSGLQETQYF; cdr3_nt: TGTGCCAGCAGCCAAGGAAGCGGTCTCCAAGAGACCCAGTACTTC
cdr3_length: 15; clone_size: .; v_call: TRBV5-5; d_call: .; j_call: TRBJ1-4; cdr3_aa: CASSLVRGEDEKLFF; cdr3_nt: TGTGCCAGCAGCCTCGTTCGTGGGGAGGATGAAAAACTGTTTTTT
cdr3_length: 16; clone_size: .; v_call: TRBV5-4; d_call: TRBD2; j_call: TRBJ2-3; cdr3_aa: CASSSLAGGPGDTQYF; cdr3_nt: TGTGCCAGCAGCTCTTTGGCGGGGGGGCCGGGAGATACGCAGTATTTT
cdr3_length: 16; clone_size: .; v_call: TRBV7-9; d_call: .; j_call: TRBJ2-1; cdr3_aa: CASIFFPSGTENEQFF; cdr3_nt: TGTGCCAGCATCTTCTTCCCCTCCGGAACAGAGAATGAGCAGTTCTTC
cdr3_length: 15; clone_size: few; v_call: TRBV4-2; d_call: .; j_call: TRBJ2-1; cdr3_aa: CASSQDGSEGNEQFF; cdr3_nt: TGTGCCAGCAGCCAAGACGGTAGCGAGGGCAATGAGCAGTTCTTC
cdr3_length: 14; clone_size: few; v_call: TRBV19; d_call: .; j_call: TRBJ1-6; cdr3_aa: CASSQTPNNSPLHF; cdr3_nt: TGTGCCAGTAGTCAGACACCAAATAATTCACCCCTCCACTTT
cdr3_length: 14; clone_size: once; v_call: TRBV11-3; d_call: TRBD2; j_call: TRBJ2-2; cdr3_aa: CASSQRGGTGELFF; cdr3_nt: TGTGCCAGCAGCCAGCGGGGGGGCACCGGGGAGCTGTTTTTT
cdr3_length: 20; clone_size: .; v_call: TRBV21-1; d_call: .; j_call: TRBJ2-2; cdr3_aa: CASNLNSGQGYLGNTGELFF; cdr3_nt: TGTGCCAGCAACCTTAATTCGGGACAGGGATATTTGGGGAACACCGGGGAGCTGTTTTTT
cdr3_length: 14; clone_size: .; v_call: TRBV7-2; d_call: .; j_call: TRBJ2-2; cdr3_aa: CASSFGTFTGELFF; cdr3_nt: TGTGCCAGCAGCTTTGGGACTTTCACCGGGGAGCTGTTTTTT
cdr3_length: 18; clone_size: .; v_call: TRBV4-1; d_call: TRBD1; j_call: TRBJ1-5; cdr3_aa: CASSLGQGISVSNQPQHF; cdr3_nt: TGCGCCAGCAGCCTCGGACAGGGGATTTCGGTTAGCAATCAGCCCCAGCATTTT
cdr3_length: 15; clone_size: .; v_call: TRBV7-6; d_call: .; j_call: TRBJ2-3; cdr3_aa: CASSYSPDSTDTQYF; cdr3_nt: TGTGCCAGCAGCTATAGTCCCGATAGCACAGATACGCAGTATTTT
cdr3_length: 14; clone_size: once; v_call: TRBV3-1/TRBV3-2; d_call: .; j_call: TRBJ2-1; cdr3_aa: CASSQAGEDNEQFF; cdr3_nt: TGTGCCAGCAGCCAAGCCGGGGAGGACAATGAGCAGTTCTTC
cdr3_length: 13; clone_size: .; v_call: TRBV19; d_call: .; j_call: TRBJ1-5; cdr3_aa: CASSNTFNQPQHF; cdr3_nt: TGTGCCAGTAGCAATACTTTCAATCAGCCCCAGCATTTT
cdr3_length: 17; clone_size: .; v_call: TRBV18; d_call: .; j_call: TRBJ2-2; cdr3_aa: CASSPPVEAANTGELFF; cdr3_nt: TGTGCCAGCTCACCACCGGTAGAGGCCGCGAACACCGGGGAGCTGTTTTTT
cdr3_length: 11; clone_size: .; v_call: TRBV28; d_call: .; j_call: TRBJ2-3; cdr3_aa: CASSPLLTQYF; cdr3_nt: TGTGCCAGCAGTCCCCTCCTTACGCAGTATTTT
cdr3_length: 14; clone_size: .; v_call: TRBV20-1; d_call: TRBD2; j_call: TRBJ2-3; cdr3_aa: CSASASGVSDTQYF; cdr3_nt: TGCAGTGCTAGTGCTAGCGGGGTCTCAGATACGCAGTATTTT